The 16 T cell receptor beta chains presented below share a single source sample, sequenced in a study of blood T cell repertoires in COVID-19. Profiled with immunoSEQ multiplex PCR; TCRdb holds only in-frame clones, not every one. The table records 55,000 to 90,000 clones, 86% of them present only once. What was sequenced was peripheral blood. The receptors derive from a man aged 70-80 years with active COVID-19.

The chain combines TRBV2 with TRBJ2-5, with 11 bases matching TRBD1. After removal of 6 bases from V and 1 base from J, the junction contained 4 bases not matched to a gene. The CDR3 has 15 amino acids. Germline CDR1 SNHLY, CDR2 FYNNEI. CDR3 protein: CASSPGTGGQETQYF. The CDR3 DNA sequence: TGTGCCAGCAGCCCCGGGACAGGGGGCCAAGAGACCCAGTACTTC.

The gene calls are TRBV7-8 and TRBJ2-4, with TRBD2 matching over 13 bases. Per the germline V gene, CDR1 is SGHVS and CDR2 is FQNEAQ. V lost 5 bases, J lost 8 bases, and 9 bases stayed unmatched. CDR3 length equals 16 residues. The CDR3 region is CASSARLAGGPDIQYF. The DNA for the CDR3 is TGTGCCAGCAGCGCCCGACTAGCGGGAGGCCCGGACATTCAGTACTTC.

CDR3: CASSRDRLGPTDTQYF. In DNA form, the CDR3 reads TGTGCCAGCAGCAGAGACCGACTGGGGCCCACAGATACGCAGTATTTT. V and J are TRBV14 and TRBJ2-3; a possible D gene is TRBD1 (5 bases). With 5 bases removed from V and 2 bases from J, the gap between germline ends came to 17 bases. Per germline, CDR1 SGHDN and CDR2 FVKESK. The CDR3 extends over 16 amino acids.

The genes are TRBV20-1 and TRBJ2-5; 10 bases align to TRBD1. This CDR3 has 14 amino acids. With 3 bases clipped from V and 4 bases from J, the junction kept 5 bases outside the gene matches. Per the germline V gene, CDR1 is DFQATT and CDR2 is SNEGSKA (reference sequence). CDR3 coding DNA: TGCAGTGCTAGTGGACAGGGGGGGAGAGAGACCCAGTACTTC. Protein: CSASGQGGRETQYF.

The chain uses TRBV15 and TRBJ2-5, with TRBD1 matching over 7 bases. Germline CDR1 reads LNHNV; CDR2 reads YYDKDF (reference sequence). This CDR3 comprises 14 residues. V gave up 5 bases and J gave up 8 bases; unmatched junction bases: 11. CDR3 loop: CATSVPGTAVTQYF. The CDR3 DNA is TGTGCCACCAGCGTCCCCGGGACAGCCGTCACCCAGTACTTC.

In its sample, this clone was seen once. The chain joins TRBV11-3 to TRBJ2-3; tentatively, D is TRBD2 (7 bases). The germline gives CDR1 SGHNT, CDR2 YENEEA. V was shortened by 3 bases and J by 0 bases, with 10 bases between the two germline ends. The CDR3 spans 15 residues. The chain's CDR3 is CASSLGGGSTDTQYF. In DNA, the CDR3 is TGTGCCAGCAGCTTGGGCGGGGGCAGCACAGATACGCAGTATTTT.

This clone was detected once. V gene TRBV6-5 combines with J gene TRBJ1-2; no definite D call. Germline V gives CDR1 MNHEY, CDR2 SVGAGI. V was trimmed by 6 bases and J by 4 bases, leaving 9 bases between them. The CDR3 has 12 amino acids. CDR3 region: CASSQEPYGYTF. CDR3 bases: TGTGCCAGCAGCCAAGAGCCCTATGGCTACACCTTC.

The CDR3 sequence: CATSGGGTGYSNQPQHF. The CDR3 coding sequence is TGTGCCACCAGTGGGGGAGGCACCGGGTATAGCAATCAGCCCCAGCATTTT. V gene TRBV24-1 combines with J gene TRBJ1-5, with unresolved D. This CDR3 has 17 amino acids. The germline V gene has CDR1 KGHDR and CDR2 SFDVKD. Trimming pared 5 bases from V and 0 bases from J, leaving 16 bases between.

This clone was seen only a few times. J is TRBJ1-1 and V is TRBV28; D perhaps matches TRBD1 (5 bases). Germline CDR1 and CDR2: MDHEN and SYDVKM. Trimming removed 7 bases from V and 5 bases from J, with 11 bases in between. The CDR3 totals 12 residues. The CDR3 here is CASMQGLTEAFF. The CDR3, as DNA: TGTGCCAGCATGCAGGGTTTAACTGAAGCTTTCTTT.

The V gene is TRBV10-1, the J gene TRBJ2-7; D is undetermined. The CDR3 contains 13 residues. Trimming stripped 2 bases from V and 6 bases from J, with 11 bases between. CDR1 is WNHNN and CDR2 is SYGVQD in the germline V gene (reference sequence). The CDR3 region is CASSEPDRGEQYF. The CDR3 DNA sequence: TGCGCCAGCAGTGAGCCTGACCGAGGCGAGCAGTACTTC.

V gene TRBV7-8 combines with J gene TRBJ2-2, with D unclear. Trimming took off 5 bases at V and 9 bases at J, with 10 bases between the two ends. CDR3 length: 12 residues. From germline, CDR1 is SGHVS and CDR2 FQNEAQ. The CDR3 sequence is CASSHRLRELFF. The CDR3 DNA reads as TGTGCCAGCAGCCACCGACTCAGGGAGCTGTTTTTT.

The gene calls are TRBV25-1 and TRBJ2-1, with 10 bases lining up with TRBD2. The germline CDR1 and CDR2 sequences are MGHDK and SYGVNS. After removal of 7 bases from V and 0 bases from J, the junction contained 3 bases not matched to a gene. The CDR3 spans 15 residues. The CDR3 DNA is TGTGCCAGCATCCCTAGCGGGAGCTCCTACAATGAGCAGTTCTTC. It specifies CASIPSGSSYNEQFF.

The genes are TRBV28 and TRBJ1-4; D may be TRBD1 (5 bases). The CDR3 extends over 16 amino acids. Germline V CDR1 and CDR2: MDHEN, SYDVKM. Trimming removed 3 bases at V and 8 bases at J, with 19 bases between. CDR3 amino acids: CASSLGLGRAGEKLFF. Written as DNA, the CDR3 is TGTGCCAGCAGTTTGGGCCTAGGCAGGGCCGGCGAAAAACTGTTTTTT. The complete variable domain, with remaining parts taken from reference TRBV28 and TRBJ1-4, reads DVKVTQSSRYLVKRTGEKVFLECVQDMDHENMFWYRQDPGLGLRLIYFSYDVKMKEKGDIPEGYSVSREKKERFSLILESASTNQTSMYLCASSLGLGRAGEKLFFGSGTQLSVL.

V is TRBV5-4 and J is TRBJ2-7, with 7 nucleotides matching TRBD2. The V and J ends lost 4 bases and 5 bases, in that order; junction bases with no gene match: 9. Germline-derived CDR1 and CDR2 are SGHNT and YYREEE (reference sequence). The CDR3 spans 14 residues. In DNA form, the CDR3 reads TGTGCCAGCAGCCGCCCGGGAGGCTTCGACGAGCAGTACTTC. Encoded protein: CASSRPGGFDEQYF. The complete variable domain, with remaining parts taken from reference TRBV5-4 and TRBJ2-7, reads ETGVTQSPTHLIKTRGQQVTLRCSSQSGHNTVSWYQQALGQGPQFIFQYYREEENGRGNFPPRFSGLQFPNYSSELNVNALELDDSALYLCASSRPGGFDEQYFGPGTRLTVT.

A single count supports this clone. The V and J genes are TRBV27 and TRBJ2-3; the D is unclear. The V and J ends lost 7 bases and 1 base respectively, with 15 bases between them. The CDR3 is made up of 15 amino acids. The germline gives CDR1 MNHEY, CDR2 SMNVEV (reference sequence). The CDR3 sequence: CASNPHPQGTDTQYF. DNA for the CDR3: TGTGCCAGCAACCCACACCCCCAGGGCACAGATACGCAGTATTTT.

The chain recombines TRBV28 with TRBJ1-3; 7 nucleotides align to TRBD1. CDR1 MDHEN and CDR2 SYDVKM come from the germline V gene. This CDR3 contains 13 residues. With 6 bases clipped from V and 6 bases from J, the junction kept 5 bases outside the gene matches. CDR3 nucleotides: TGTGCCAGCAGCCGACAGGGCCCAAACACCATATATTTT. It encodes CASSRQGPNTIYF.